The 2 T cell receptor beta chains listed next were all sequenced from one sample in a study of blood T cell repertoires in COVID-19. The assay was immunoSEQ multiplex PCR, and TCRdb's table has in-frame clones only and misses some. The top ten hold around 23% of the sample, which has 90,000 or so clones, around 72% seen once. Source material: peripheral blood. Receptor source: a woman in her sixties in a cohort sampled during active or convalescent COVID-19.

The V gene is TRBV5-1, the J gene TRBJ2-5; TRBD1 agrees at 7 bases. This CDR3 has 17 amino acids. The ends lost 0 bases at V and 1 base at J; junction bases unmatched: 9. Per the germline V gene, CDR1 is SGHRS and CDR2 is YFSETQ. As DNA, the CDR3 is TGCGCCAGCAGCTTGGGGTCCCGACAGGGCCCCCAAGAGACCCAGTACTTC. Residues: CASSLGSRQGPQETQYF. Full variable domain (missing parts from reference TRBV5-1 and TRBJ2-5): KAGVTQTPRYLIKTRGQQVTLSCSPISGHRSVSWYQQTPGQGLQFLFEYFSETQRNKGNFPGRFSGRQFSNSRSEMNVSTLELGDSALYLCASSLGSRQGPQETQYFGPGTRLLVL.

This clone appeared a few times. This sequence joins TRBV10-2 and TRBJ2-5; TRBD1 matches at 9 bases. Looked up from germline, CDR1 is WSHSY and CDR2 is SAAADI. This CDR3 has 14 residues. V trimming: 9 bases; J trimming: 4 bases; junction bases outside the gene matches: 9. Here the CDR3 reads CASHGGQGLETQYF. Here the CDR3 DNA reads TGCGCCAGTCATGGGGGACAGGGATTAGAGACCCAGTACTTC.